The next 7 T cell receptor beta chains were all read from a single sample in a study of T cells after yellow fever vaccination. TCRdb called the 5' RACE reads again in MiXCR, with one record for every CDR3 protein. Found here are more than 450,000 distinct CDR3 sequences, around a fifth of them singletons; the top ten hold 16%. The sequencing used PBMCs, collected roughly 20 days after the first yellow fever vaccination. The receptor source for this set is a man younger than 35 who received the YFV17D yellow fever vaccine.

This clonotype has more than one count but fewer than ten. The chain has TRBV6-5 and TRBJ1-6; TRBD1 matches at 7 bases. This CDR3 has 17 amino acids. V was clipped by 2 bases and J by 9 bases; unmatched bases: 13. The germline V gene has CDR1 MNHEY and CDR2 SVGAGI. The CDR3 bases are TGTGCCAGCAGTTACGGGCCCGGGGCAGGGGGAAGTTCACCCCTCCACTTT. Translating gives CASSYGPGAGGSSPLHF.

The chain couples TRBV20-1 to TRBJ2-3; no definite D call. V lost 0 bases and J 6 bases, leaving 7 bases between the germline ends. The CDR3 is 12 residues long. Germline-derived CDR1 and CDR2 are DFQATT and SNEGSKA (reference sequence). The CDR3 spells CSARDYGDTQYF. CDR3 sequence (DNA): TGCAGTGCTAGAGATTACGGGGATACGCAGTATTTT.

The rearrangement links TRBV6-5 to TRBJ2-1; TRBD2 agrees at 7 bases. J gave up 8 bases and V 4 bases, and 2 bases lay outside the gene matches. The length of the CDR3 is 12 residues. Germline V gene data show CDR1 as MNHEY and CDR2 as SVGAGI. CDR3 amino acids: CASSSTSDEQFF. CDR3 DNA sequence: TGTGCCAGCAGTTCAACTAGCGATGAGCAGTTCTTC.

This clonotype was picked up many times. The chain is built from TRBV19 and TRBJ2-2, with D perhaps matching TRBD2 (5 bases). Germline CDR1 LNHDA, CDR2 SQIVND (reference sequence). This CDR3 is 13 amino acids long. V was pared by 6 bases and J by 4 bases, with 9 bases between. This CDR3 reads CASSGLFTGELFF. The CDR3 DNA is TGTGCCAGTAGCGGACTGTTCACCGGGGAGCTGTTTTTT. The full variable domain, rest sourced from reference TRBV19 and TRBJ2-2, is DGGITQSPKYLFRKEGQNVTLSCEQNLNHDAMYWYRQDPGQGLRLIYYSQIVNDFQKGDIAEGYSVSREKKESFPLTVTSAQKNPTAFYLCASSGLFTGELFFGEGSRLTVL.

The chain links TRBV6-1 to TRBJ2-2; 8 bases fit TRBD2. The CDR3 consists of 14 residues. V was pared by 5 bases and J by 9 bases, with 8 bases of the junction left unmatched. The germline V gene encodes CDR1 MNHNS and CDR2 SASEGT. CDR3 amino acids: CASSLGLARRELFF. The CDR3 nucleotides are TGTGCCAGCAGTCTCGGACTAGCCCGCAGGGAGCTGTTTTTT.

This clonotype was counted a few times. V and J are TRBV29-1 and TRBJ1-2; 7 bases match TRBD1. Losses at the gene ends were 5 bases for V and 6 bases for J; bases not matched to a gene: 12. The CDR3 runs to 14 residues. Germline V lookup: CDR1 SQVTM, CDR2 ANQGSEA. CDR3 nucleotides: TGCAGCGTTATCCCGACAGGGATTGGGGATGGCTACACCTTC. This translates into CSVIPTGIGDGYTF.

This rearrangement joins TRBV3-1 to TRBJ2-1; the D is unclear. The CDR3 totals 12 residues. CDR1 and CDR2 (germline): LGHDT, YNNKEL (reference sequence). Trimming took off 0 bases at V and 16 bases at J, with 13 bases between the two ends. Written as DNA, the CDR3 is TGTGCCAGCAGCCAAGATCTGAAGACGACTTTCTTC. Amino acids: CASSQDLKTTFF.